This TCR beta chain emerged from a study of STAT3 mutations in large granular lymphocyte leukemia. The study's findings and limits: Every T-cell large granular lymphocyte leukemia patient had at least one immunodominant TCR beta clonotype. In about 35% of the 18 patients, new TCR clonotypes emerged after therapy.

Notes on this clone: The antigen remains undetermined.

Clones were read by immunoSEQ multiplex PCR, and TCRdb kept only the in-frame ones, dropping some. The table shows 4,500 to 6,000 clones, with roughly 87% occurring only once. Germline V CDR1 and CDR2: GTSNPN, SVGIG (reference sequence). The germline V and J ends were trimmed by 0 bases and 7 bases, with 15 bases remaining between them. The CDR3 spans 14 residues. The sequence derives from a human donor with T large granular lymphocyte leukemia. Some clones in this sample may be carry-over from other donors' samples. Material: PBMCs. The chain has TRBV30 and TRBJ1-2; D gene ambiguous. This chain's CDR3 is CAWSVIVRAGGYTF. The CDR3 DNA follows: TGTGCCTGGAGTGTAATAGTTAGGGCTGGTGGCTACACCTTC. The full variable domain, its missing parts supplied by reference TRBV30 and TRBJ1-2, is SQTIHQWPATLVQPVGSPLSLECTVEGTSNPNLYWYRQAAGRGLQLLFYSVGIGQISSEVPQNLSASRPQDRQFILSSKKLLLSDSGFYLCAWSVIVRAGGYTFGSGTRLTVV.